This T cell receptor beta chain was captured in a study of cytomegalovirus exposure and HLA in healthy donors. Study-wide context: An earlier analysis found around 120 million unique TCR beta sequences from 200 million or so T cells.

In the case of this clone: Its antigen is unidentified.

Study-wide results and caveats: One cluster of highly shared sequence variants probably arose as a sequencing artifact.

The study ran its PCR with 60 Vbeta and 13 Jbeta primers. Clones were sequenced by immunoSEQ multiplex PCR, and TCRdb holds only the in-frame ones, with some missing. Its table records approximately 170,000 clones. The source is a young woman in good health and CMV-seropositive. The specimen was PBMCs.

The CDR3 DNA reads as TGTGCCAGCAGCTTATTTTATACTGAAGCTTTCTTT. Residues: CASSLFYTEAFF. This chain links TRBV11-3 with TRBJ1-1; D is uncertain. Germline CDR1 is SGHNT and CDR2 is YENEEA. V was clipped by 2 bases and J by 5 bases, with 6 bases between them. The CDR3 is 12 amino acids.